The subject of this entry is one T cell receptor (beta chain). Per the original data handling: Estimation of nucleated cell counts was performed using reference gene primer amplification. The assay was immunoSEQ multiplex PCR, and TCRdb's table has in-frame clones only and misses some. Clone size and V and J calls were adopted from that table, with D and trimming inferred from the DNA. This sample has 200,000 or so clones, with approximately 86% found just once. The CDR3 has 20 amino acids. The germline V gene has CDR1 MNHEY and CDR2 SVGEGT. V trimming: 0 bases; J trimming: 2 bases; junction bases outside the gene matches: 17. The data were obtained in a study of blood T cell repertoires in COVID-19. About the study: Sites across the United States, Italy and Spain contributed samples from acute and convalescent COVID-19. Sample material is recorded as cDNA or gDNA derived from T cells, B-cell-depleted T cells, or PBMCs.

The sequence came from a man between 60 and 70 years old with acute or convalescent COVID-19. The chain has TRBV6-2 or TRBV6-3 and TRBJ2-3; 7 bases align to TRBD2. Sequenced: peripheral blood. The CDR3 loop reads CASSYSIRGDHTFPTDTQYF. In DNA, the CDR3 is TGTGCCAGCAGTTACTCGATACGGGGGGACCATACCTTTCCCACAGATACGCAGTATTTT.